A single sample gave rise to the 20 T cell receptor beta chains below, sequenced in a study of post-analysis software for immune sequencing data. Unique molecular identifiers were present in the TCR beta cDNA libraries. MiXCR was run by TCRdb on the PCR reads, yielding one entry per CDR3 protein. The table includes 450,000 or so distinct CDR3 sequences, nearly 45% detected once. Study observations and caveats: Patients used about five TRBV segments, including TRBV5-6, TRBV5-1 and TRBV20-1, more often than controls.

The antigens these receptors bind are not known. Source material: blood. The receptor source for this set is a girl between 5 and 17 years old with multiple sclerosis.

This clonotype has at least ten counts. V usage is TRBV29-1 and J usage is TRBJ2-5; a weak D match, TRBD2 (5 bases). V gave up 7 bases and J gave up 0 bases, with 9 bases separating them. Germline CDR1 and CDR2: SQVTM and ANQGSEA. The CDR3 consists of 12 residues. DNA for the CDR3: TGCAGCGCCGAGCGGTACCAAGAGACCCAGTACTTC. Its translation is CSAERYQETQYF.

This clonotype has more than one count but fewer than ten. The CDR3 coding sequence is TGCAGTGCTAGAGATGTAATCTCTCATGGGACAGGGGGCACAGATACGCAGTATTTT. It yields the protein CSARDVISHGTGGTDTQYF. The chain recombines TRBV20-1 with TRBJ2-3; 10 bases line up with TRBD1. CDR3 length: 19 amino acids. The trim removed 0 bases at V and 1 base at J, leaving 13 bases unmatched. Per the germline V gene, CDR1 is DFQATT and CDR2 is SNEGSKA (reference sequence).

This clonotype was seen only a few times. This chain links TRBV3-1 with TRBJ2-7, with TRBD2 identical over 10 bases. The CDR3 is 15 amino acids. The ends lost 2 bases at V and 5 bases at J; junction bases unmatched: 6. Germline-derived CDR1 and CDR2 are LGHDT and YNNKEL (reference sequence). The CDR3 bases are TGTGCCAGCAGCCAACAAAATCTAGCGGGAGACGAGCAGTACTTC. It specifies CASSQQNLAGDEQYF.

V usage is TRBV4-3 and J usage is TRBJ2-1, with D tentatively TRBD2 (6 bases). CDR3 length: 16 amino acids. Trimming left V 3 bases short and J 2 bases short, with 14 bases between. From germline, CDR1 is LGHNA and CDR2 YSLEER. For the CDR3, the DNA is TGCGCCAGCAGCCAGAAGGAGGGTGGGCCCTACAATGAGCAGTTCTTC. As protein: CASSQKEGGPYNEQFF.

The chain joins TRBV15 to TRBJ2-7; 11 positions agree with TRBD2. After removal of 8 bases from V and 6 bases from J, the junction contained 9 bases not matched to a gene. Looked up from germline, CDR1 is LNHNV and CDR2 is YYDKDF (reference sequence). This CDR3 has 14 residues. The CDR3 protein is CATPRSSGRSEQYF. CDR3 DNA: TGTGCCACCCCCAGGTCTAGCGGGAGGAGCGAGCAGTACTTC.

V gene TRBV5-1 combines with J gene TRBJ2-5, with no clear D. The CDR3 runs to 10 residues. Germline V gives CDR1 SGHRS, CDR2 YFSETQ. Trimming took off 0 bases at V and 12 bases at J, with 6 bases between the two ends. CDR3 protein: CASSLGRKYF. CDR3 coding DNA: TGCGCCAGCAGCTTGGGCAGAAAGTACTTC.

This CDR3 reads CAWSVGTRAYNEQFF. In nucleotides, the CDR3 is TGTGCCTGGAGTGTAGGGACTAGAGCCTACAATGAGCAGTTCTTC. J is TRBJ2-1 and V is TRBV30; 8 positions match TRBD2. Germline lookup yields CDR1 GTSNPN and CDR2 SVGIG (reference sequence). The CDR3 spans 15 residues. V lost 0 bases and J lost 2; bases outside the gene matches: 3.

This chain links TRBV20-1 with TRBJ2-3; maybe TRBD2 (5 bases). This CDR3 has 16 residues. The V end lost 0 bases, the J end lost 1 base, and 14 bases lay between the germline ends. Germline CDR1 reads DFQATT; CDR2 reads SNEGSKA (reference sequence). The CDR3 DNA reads TGCAGTGCTAGAGATGTAGCACTAGGCCGCACAGATACGCAGTATTTT. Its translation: CSARDVALGRTDTQYF.

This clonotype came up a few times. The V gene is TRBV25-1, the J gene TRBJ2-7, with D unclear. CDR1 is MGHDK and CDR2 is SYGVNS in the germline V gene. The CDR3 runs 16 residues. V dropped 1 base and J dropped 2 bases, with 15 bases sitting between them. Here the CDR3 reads CASSESDWVVAYEQYF. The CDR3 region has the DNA TGTGCCAGCAGTGAATCAGATTGGGTGGTGGCCTACGAGCAGTACTTC.

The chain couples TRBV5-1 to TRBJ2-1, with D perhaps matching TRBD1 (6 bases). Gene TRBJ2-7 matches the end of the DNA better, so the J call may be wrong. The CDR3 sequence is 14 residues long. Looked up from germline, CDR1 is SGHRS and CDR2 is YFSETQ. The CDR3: CASSLQGSNPEQYF. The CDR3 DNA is TGCGCCAGCAGCTTACAGGGTTCTAATCCCGAGCAGTACTTC.

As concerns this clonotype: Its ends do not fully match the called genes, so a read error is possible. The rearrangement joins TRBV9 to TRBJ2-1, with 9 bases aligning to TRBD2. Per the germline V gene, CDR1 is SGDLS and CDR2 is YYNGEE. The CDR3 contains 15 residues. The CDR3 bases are TGTGTCAGCAGCGTAGAAAGCGGGAGGCTGGGTGAGCAGTTCTTC. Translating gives CVSSVESGRLGEQFF.

The CDR3, as DNA: TGCAGTGCTAGGTTCGCAGGGAACTATGGCTACACCTTC. Encoded protein: CSARFAGNYGYTF. This rearrangement joins TRBV20-1 to TRBJ1-2; D is perhaps TRBD1 (5 bases). Germline loops: CDR1 DFQATT, CDR2 SNEGSKA (reference sequence). The ends were cut back, 3 bases at V and 2 bases at J, with 10 bases in the middle. The CDR3 length is 13 residues.

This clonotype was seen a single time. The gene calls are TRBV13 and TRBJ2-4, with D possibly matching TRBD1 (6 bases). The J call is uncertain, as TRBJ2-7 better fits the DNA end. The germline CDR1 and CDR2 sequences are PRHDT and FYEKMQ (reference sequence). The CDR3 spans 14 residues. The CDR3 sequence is CASSLGWDNYEQYF. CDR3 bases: TGTGCCAGCAGCTTAGGTTGGGACAACTACGAGCAGTACTTC.

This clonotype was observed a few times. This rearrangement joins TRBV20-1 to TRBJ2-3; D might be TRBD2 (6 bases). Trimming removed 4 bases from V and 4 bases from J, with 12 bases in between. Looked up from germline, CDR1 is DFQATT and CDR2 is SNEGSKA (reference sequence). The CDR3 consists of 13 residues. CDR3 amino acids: CSAKSGPPDTQYF. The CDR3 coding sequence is TGCAGTGCTAAGAGCGGGCCCCCAGATACGCAGTATTTT.

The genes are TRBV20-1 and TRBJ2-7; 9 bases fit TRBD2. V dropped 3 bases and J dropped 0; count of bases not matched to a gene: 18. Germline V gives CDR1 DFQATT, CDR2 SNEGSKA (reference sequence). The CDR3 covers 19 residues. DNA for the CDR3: TGCAGTGCTAGCTACGATGGTCGCGGGAGGGCGTACGGCTCCTACGAGCAGTACTTC. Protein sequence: CSASYDGRGRAYGSYEQYF.

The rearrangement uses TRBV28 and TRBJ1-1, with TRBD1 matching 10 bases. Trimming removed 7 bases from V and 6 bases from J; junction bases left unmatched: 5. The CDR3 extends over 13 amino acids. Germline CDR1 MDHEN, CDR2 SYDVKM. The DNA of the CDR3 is TGTGCCAGCACCGGGACAGGGGTACCTGAAGCTTTCTTT. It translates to CASTGTGVPEAFF.

The CDR3 reads CSVDSANGYTF. The CDR3 region has the DNA TGCAGCGTTGACTCGGCGAATGGCTACACCTTC. The genes are TRBV29-1 and TRBJ1-2; D remains unclear. Deletions cut 3 bases from V and 6 bases from J, with 8 bases between. The CDR3 sequence is 11 residues long. Germline CDR1 SQVTM, CDR2 ANQGSEA.

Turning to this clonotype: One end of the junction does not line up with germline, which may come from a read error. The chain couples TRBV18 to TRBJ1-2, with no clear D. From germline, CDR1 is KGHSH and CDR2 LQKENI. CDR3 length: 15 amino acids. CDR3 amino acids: CASSPPRAPDYGYTF. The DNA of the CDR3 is TGTGCCAGCTCGCCACCAAGGGCACCGGACTATGGCTACACCTTC.

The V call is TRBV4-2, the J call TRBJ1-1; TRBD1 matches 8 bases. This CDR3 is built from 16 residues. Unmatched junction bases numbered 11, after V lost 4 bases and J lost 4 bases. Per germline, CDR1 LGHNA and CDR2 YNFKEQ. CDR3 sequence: CASSPRTGTGSTEAFF. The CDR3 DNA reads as TGTGCCAGCAGCCCCCGGACAGGGACGGGATCCACTGAAGCTTTCTTT.

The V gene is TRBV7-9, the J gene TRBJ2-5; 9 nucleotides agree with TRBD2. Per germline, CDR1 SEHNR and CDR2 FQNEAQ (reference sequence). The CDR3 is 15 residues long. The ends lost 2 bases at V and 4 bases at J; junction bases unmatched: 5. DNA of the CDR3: TGTGCCAGCAGCTTATATAGCGGGAGCGGAGAGACCCAGTACTTC. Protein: CASSLYSGSGETQYF.